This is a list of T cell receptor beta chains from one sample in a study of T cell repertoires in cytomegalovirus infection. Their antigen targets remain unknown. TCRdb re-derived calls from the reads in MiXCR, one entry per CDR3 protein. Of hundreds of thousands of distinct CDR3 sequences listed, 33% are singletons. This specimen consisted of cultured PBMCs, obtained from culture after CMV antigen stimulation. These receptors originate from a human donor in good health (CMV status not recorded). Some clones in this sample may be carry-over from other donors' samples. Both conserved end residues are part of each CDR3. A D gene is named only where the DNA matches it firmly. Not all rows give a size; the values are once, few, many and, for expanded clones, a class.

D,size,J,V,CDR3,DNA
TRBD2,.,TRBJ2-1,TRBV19,CASSIDQGAGAGNNEQFF,TGTGCCAGTAGTATAGATCAGGGAGCGGGAGCCGGGAACAATGAGCAGTTCTTC
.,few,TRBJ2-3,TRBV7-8,CASGLVRGITDTQYF,TGTGCCAGTGGCCTAGTGCGGGGAATCACAGATACGCAGTATTTT
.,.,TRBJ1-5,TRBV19,CASSIGGGRRQPQHF,TGTGCCAGTAGTATAGGGGGGGGGCGCCGGCAGCCCCAGCATTTT
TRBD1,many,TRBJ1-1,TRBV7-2,CASSPRQGGNTEAFF,TGTGCCAGCAGCCCCCGACAGGGGGGGAACACTGAAGCTTTCTTT
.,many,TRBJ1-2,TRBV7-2,CASSLRGLGGYTF,TGTGCCAGCAGCTTACGGGGCCTTGGGGGCTACACCTTC
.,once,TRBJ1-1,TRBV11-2,CASRTIKGAVNTEAFF,TGTGCCAGCAGAACAATAAAAGGGGCCGTAAACACTGAAGCTTTCTTT
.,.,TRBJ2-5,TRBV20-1,CSARGPWGGQETQYF,TGCAGTGCTAGAGGCCCCTGGGGAGGCCAAGAGACCCAGTACTTC
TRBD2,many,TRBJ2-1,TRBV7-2,CASRGSLAGGYNEQFF,TGTGCCAGCAGAGGATCTCTAGCGGGGGGTTACAATGAGCAGTTCTTC
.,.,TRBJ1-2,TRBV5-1,CASSLYAGDYGYTF,TGCGCCAGCAGCTTGTATGCAGGGGACTATGGCTACACCTTC
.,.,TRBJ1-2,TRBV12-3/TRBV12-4,CASSGLAGYTF,TGTGCCAGCAGTGGATTAGCAGGCTACACCTTC
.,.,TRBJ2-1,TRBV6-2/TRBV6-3,CASSYSMNRAENEQFF,TGTGCCAGCAGTTACTCGATGAACAGGGCTGAGAATGAGCAGTTCTTC
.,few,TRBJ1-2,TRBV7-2,CASSLAARSEGYTF,TGTGCCAGCAGCTTAGCGGCCCGCTCGGAAGGCTACACCTTC
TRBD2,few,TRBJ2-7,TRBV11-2,CASSPLSRELEQYF,TGTGCCAGCAGCCCACTTTCGCGGGAGCTCGAGCAGTACTTC
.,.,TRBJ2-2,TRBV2,CASSAPLRGTQNTGELFF,TGTGCCAGCAGTGCCCCACTGAGAGGGACTCAGAACACCGGGGAGCTGTTTTTT
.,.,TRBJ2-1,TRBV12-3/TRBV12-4,CASSSTRLNEQFF,TGTGCCAGCAGTTCGACGCGCCTCAATGAGCAGTTCTTC
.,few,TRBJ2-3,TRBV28,CASSLRVVAQYF,TGTGCCAGCAGTTTAAGGGTTGTGGCGCAGTATTTT
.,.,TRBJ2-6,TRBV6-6,CASSYRVQVGTGANVLTF,TGTGCCAGCAGTTACAGGGTACAGGTGGGAACTGGGGCCAACGTCCTGACTTTC
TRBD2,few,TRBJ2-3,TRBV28,CASAGDSGDTQYF,TGTGCCTCGGCGGGAGACAGCGGGGATACGCAGTATTTT
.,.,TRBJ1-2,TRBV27,CASSSLSDKGLYGYTF,TGTGCCAGCAGTTCGCTATCAGACAAAGGGCTCTATGGCTACACCTTC
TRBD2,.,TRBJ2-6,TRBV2,CASRGTSGTGSGANVLTF,TGTGCCAGCAGGGGTACTAGCGGGACTGGCTCTGGGGCCAACGTCCTGACTTTC
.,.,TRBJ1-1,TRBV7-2,CASSFAWDTEAFF,TGTGCCAGCAGCTTCGCCTGGGACACTGAAGCTTTCTTT
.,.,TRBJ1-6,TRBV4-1,CASSQVNRKDSPLHF,TGCGCCAGCAGCCAAGTCAATCGGAAGGATTCACCCCTCCACTTT
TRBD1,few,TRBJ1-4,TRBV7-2,CASSATGFGEKLFF,TGTGCCAGCAGCGCGACAGGGTTCGGGGAAAAACTGTTTTTT
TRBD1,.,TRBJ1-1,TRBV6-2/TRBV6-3,CASRTYRGKHTEAFF,TGTGCCAGCAGAACATACAGGGGAAAACACACTGAAGCTTTCTTT
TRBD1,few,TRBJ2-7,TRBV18,CASSPSTGGYEQYF,TGTGCCAGCTCACCTTCTACAGGGGGCTACGAGCAGTACTTC
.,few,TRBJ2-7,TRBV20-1,CSARGGGPGEQYF,TGCAGTGCTAGGGGAGGGGGCCCCGGCGAGCAGTACTTC
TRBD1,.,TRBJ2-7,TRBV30,CAWSSGTGVYYEQYF,TGTGCCTGGAGTTCCGGGACAGGGGTTTACTACGAGCAGTACTTC
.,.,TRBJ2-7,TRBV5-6,CASSLGISSYEQYF,TGTGCCAGCAGCTTGGGAATAAGCTCCTACGAGCAGTACTTC
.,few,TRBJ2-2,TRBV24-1,CATSGRVGELFF,TGTGCCACCAGCGGTCGAGTCGGGGAGCTGTTTTTT
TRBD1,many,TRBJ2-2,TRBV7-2,CASSLGQGNTGELFF,TGTGCCAGCAGTTTAGGACAGGGAAACACCGGGGAGCTGTTTTTT
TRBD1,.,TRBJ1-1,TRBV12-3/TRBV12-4,CASSKTGGSMNTEAFF,TGTGCCAGCAGTAAGACAGGGGGTAGTATGAACACTGAAGCTTTCTTT
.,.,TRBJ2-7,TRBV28,CASSLTGTRHEQYF,TGTGCCAGCAGCCTTACCGGGACCAGACACGAGCAGTACTTC
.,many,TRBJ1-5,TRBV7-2,CASSLAGSHQPQHF,TGTGCCAGCAGCTTAGCAGGGTCCCATCAGCCCCAGCATTTT
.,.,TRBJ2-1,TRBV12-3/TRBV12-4,CASSLAGYGTAGVNEQFF,TGTGCCAGCAGTTTAGCAGGGTACGGAACTGCTGGAGTCAATGAGCAGTTCTTC
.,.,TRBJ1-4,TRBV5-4,CASSLMDFANEKLFF,TGTGCCAGCAGCTTGATGGACTTCGCTAATGAAAAACTGTTTTTT
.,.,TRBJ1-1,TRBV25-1,CARGLTEAFF,TGTGCCAGGGGGCTGACTGAAGCTTTCTTT
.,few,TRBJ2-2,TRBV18,CASSPSDTTGELFF,TGTGCCAGCTCACCCTCGGACACCACCGGGGAGCTGTTTTTT
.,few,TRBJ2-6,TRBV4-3,CASSQVTGSGANVLTF,TGCGCCAGCAGCCAAGTCACAGGGTCAGGGGCCAACGTCCTGACTTTC
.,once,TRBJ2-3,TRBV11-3,CASSQLRDSQGTDTQYF,TGTGCCAGCAGCCAACTCCGGGACTCGCAGGGCACAGATACGCAGTATTTT
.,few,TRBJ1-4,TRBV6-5,CASRPGSATNEKLFF,TGTGCCAGCAGGCCCGGGAGTGCAACTAATGAAAAACTGTTTTTT
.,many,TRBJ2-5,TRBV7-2,CASSLVVKETQYF,TGTGCCAGCAGCTTAGTGGTTAAAGAGACCCAGTACTTC
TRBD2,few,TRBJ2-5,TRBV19,CASSGRAQGETQYF,TGTGCCAGTAGCGGGAGGGCCCAAGGGGAGACCCAGTACTTC
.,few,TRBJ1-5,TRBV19,CASSKGGFNQPQHF,TGTGCCAGTAGTAAGGGGGGATTCAATCAGCCCCAGCATTTT
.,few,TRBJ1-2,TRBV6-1,CASSMDRLGSYGYTF,TGTGCCAGCAGTATGGACAGACTAGGAAGCTATGGCTACACCTTC
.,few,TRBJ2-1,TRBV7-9,CASSLVGSLYNEQFF,TGTGCCAGCAGCTTAGTCGGGAGCCTCTACAATGAGCAGTTCTTC
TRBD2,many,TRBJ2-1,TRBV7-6,CASSLYGTSGSPYNEQFF,TGTGCCAGCAGCTTATATGGGACTAGCGGGTCACCCTACAATGAGCAGTTCTTC
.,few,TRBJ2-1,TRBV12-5,CASGLGDSIGEQFF,TGTGCTAGTGGTTTGGGAGACAGTATTGGTGAGCAGTTCTTC
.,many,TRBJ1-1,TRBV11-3,CASSLTTQNTEAFF,TGTGCCAGCAGCTTAACGACACAGAACACTGAAGCTTTCTTT
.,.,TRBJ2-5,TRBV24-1,CATSDLRQGGETQYF,TGTGCCACCAGTGATTTGCGGCAGGGGGGGGAGACCCAGTACTTC
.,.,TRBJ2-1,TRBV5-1,CASSLDGRSSNEQFF,TGCGCCAGCAGCTTGGATGGTAGATCAAGCAATGAGCAGTTCTTC